This T cell receptor (beta chain) stems from a study of T cell changes during pregnancy in multiple sclerosis. CDR1 is KGHSH, CDR2 LQKENI, per germline. Between the trimmed V and J ends, which lost 2 bases and 10 bases, there was a span of 12 bases. The CDR3 length is 13 residues. Here immunoSEQ multiplex PCR was the method, and the copy in TCRdb shows in-frame clones only, minus some. The sample lists more than 35,000 clones, approximately 92% occurring once. Sample: CD4+ T cells from peripheral blood mononuclear cells, taken in the third trimester of pregnancy. V is TRBV18 and J is TRBJ2-1; D remains unclear. The clonotype comes from a female donor in good health, enrolled as a control in a pregnancy study. In DNA, the CDR3 is TGTGCCAGCTCACCAAGCGAGCGATTAGAGCAGTTCTTC. This codes for CASSPSERLEQFF.